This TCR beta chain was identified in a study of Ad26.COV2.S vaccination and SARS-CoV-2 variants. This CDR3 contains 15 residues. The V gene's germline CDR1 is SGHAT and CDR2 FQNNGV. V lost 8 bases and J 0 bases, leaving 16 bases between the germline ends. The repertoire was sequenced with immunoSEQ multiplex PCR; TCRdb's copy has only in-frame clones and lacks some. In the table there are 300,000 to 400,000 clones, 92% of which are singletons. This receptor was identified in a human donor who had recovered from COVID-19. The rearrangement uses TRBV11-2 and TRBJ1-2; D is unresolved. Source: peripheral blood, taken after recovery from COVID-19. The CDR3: CASAYPGQTNYGYTF. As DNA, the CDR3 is TGTGCCAGCGCATACCCCGGGCAGACTAACTATGGCTACACCTTC.